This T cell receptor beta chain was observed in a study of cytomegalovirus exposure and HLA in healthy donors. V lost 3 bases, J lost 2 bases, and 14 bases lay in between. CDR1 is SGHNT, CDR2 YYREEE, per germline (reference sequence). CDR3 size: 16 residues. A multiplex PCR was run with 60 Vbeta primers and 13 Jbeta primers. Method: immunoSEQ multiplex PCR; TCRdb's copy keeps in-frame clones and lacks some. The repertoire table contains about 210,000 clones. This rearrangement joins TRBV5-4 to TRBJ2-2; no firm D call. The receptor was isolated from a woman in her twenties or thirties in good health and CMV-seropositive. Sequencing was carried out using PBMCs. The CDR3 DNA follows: TGTGCCAGCAGCTCATCTTACAGTGAAAACACCGGGGAGCTGTTTTTT. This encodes CASSSSYSENTGELFF.